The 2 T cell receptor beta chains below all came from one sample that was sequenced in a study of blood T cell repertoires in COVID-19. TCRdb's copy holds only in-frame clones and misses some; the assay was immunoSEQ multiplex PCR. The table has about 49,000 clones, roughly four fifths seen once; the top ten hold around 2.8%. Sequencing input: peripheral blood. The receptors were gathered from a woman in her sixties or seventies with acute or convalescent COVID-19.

CDR3 nucleotides: TGTGCCAGCAGCGAGGCCGGACAATCGGCATATGGCTACACCTTC. Residues: CASSEAGQSAYGYTF. J is TRBJ1-2 and V is TRBV7-8, with D possibly matching TRBD1 (5 bases). The CDR3 has 15 amino acids. Trimming stripped 5 bases from V and 5 bases from J, with 18 bases between. Germline V CDR1 and CDR2: SGHVS, FQNEAQ. The variable domain in full, with the rest retrieved from reference TRBV7-8 and TRBJ1-2, is GAGVSQSPRYKVAKRGQDVALRCDPISGHVSLFWYQQALGQGPEFLTYFQNEAQLDKSGLPSDRFFAERPEGSVSTLKIQRTQQEDSAVYLCASSEAGQSAYGYTFGSGTRLTVV.

In nucleotides, the CDR3 is TGTGCCAGCAGTAGGGGGATCTCTGGAAACACCATATATTTT. Amino acid sequence: CASSRGISGNTIYF. This chain uses TRBV28 with TRBJ1-3; a weak D match, TRBD1 (6 bases). Germline V gene sequence: CDR1 MDHEN, CDR2 SYDVKM. V was trimmed by 5 bases and J by 0 bases, leaving 8 bases between them. The CDR3 covers 14 residues. The full variable domain, in which reference TRBV28 and TRBJ1-3 provide the parts outside the CDR3, is DVKVTQSSRYLVKRTGEKVFLECVQDMDHENMFWYRQDPGLGLRLIYFSYDVKMKEKGDIPEGYSVSREKKERFSLILESASTNQTSMYLCASSRGISGNTIYFGEGSWLTVV.